This T cell receptor (beta chain) appears in the sequencing data of a study of shared clonotypes between healthy human individuals. Study context: A couple of female and three male donors aged 18 to 49 were enrolled. Study-wide points: Only blood was sampled, and tissue TCR repertoires likely differ from blood ones. Few donors restricted represented genetic and exposure-history diversity.

Adults of Caucasian background living in Nashville, Tennessee made up all donors. Sequencing was performed with immunoSEQ multiplex PCR; in TCRdb, only in-frame clones are kept and a portion is missing. The table records about 520,000 clones, about 78% of them present only once. In regard to this clone: No antigen is known for it. This may be a read error, as it is one base from a much larger clone.

Sequenced input: PBMCs. The sequence derives from a woman in her 40s in good health. Some clones in this sample may be carry-over from other donors' samples.

The CDR3 nucleotides are TGTGCCAACAGCTTAAAGGGAGAACATCAGCCCCAGCATTTT. This sequence encodes CANSLKGEHQPQHF. V gene TRBV5-6 combines with J gene TRBJ1-5; D not certain. This CDR3 region has 14 residues. Germline assignment: CDR1 SGHDT and CDR2 YYEEEE.